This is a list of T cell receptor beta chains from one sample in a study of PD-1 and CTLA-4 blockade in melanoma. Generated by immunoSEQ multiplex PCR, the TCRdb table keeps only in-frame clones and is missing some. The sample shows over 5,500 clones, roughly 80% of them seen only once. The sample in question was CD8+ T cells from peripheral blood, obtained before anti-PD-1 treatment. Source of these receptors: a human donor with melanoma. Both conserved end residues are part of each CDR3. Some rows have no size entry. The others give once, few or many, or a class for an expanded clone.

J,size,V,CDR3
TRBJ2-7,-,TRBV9,CASSVGKGSSYEQYF
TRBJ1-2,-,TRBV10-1,CASSESYGTASGYTF
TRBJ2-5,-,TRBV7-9,CASSQSGLETQYF
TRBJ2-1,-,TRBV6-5,CASSYSAGAYNEQFF
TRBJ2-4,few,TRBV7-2,CASSLRGGQAKNIQYF
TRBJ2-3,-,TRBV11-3,CASSLDSVAEITDTQYF
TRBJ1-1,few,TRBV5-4,CASSLGTGTEAFF
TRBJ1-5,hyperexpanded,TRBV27,CASSRGGNQPQHF
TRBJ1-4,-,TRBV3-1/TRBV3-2,CASSQSGIGGPTRLNEKLFF
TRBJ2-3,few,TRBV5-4,CASSPVDADTQYF
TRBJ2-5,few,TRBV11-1,CASSPEAVETQYF
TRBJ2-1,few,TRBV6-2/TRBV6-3,CASSLRDEHNEQFF
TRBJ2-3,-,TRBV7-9,CASSKGTGGAPDTQYF
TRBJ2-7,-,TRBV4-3,CASSPGLAGETYEQYF
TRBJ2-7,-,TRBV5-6,CATGGQGLPLHEQYF
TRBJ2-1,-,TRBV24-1,CATSDSTSGFYNEQFF
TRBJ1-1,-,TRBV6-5,CASTNRGLSLLEAFF
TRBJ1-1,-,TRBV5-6,CASSLPTVRSTEAFF
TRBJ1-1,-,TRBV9,CASRLLGYTEAFF
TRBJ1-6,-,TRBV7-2,CASSLYLSSYNSPLHF
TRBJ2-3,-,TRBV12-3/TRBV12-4,CASGDQRDTQYF
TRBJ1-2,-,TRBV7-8,CASSLSKANYGYTF
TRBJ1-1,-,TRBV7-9,CASSPIGRTEAFF
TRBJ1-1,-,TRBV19,CASTTGGAEAFF
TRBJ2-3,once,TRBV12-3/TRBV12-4,CASRVMTDTQYF
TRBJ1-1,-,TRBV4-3,CASSHAWTQRTEAFF
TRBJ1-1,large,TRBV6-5,CASSLGHALRTEAFF
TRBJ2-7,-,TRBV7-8,CASSSWDFEQYF
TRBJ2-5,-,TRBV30,CAWSVRRGQETQYF
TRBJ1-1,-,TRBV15,CATGRGGTEAFF
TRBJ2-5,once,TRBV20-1,CSASPQGMVQETQYF
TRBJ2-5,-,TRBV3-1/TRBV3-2,CASSQGGGTDHETQYF
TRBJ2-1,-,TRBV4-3,CASSQDKGTGLVDEQFF
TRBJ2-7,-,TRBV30,CAWRRQGMSYEQYF
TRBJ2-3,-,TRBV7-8,CASSEDLMKDTQYF
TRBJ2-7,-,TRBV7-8,CASSLDRAYEQYF
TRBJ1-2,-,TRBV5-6,CASSLDVETDSNYGYTF
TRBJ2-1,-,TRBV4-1,CASSQGDIIGDEQFF
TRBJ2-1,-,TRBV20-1,CSASRDSGNGGNTGEQFF
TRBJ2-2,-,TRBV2,CASRVDPNTGELFF
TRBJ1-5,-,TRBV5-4,CASSPSPISNQPQHF
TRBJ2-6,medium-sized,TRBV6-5,CASKDSSGANVLTF
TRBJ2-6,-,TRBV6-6,CASRGTGTGANVLTF
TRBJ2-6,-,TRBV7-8,CASSLAPAFPTF
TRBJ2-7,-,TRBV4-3,CASSQEFGLSYEQYF
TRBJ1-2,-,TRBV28,CASSFNRGYGYTF
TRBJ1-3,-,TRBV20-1,CSARDGNTIYF
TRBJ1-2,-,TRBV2,CASSGTAFYGYTF
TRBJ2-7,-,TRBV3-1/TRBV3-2,CASSQEGLEQYF
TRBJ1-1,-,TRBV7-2,CASSANRGGTEAFF
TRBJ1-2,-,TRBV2,CASSDRWGDGYTF
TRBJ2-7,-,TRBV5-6,CASSIAVGEQYF
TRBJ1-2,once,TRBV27,CASTLRAGPIGYGYTF
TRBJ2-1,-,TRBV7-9,CASSLNSDKANEQFF
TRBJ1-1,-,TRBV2,CASNQGLGVTEAFF
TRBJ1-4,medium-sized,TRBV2,CASSQMGKTNEKLFF
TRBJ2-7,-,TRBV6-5,CASGWSSYEQYF
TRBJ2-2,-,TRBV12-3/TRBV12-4,CASSPGSTGELFF
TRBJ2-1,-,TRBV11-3,CASSFPLLGEQFF
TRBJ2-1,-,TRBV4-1,CASSQGASSYNEQFF